This record covers a single T cell receptor (beta chain). Germline CDR1 reads SGHNT; CDR2 reads YYREEE (reference sequence). There are 16 residues in the CDR3. Trimming took 2 bases from V and 1 from J; bases not matched to a gene: 7. Baseline was the first blood sampling point, followed by cycle 4 day 1 and cycle 7 day 1. The data were taken from a study of OX40 agonist ivuxolimab in advanced cancers. About the study: Mean age about 60 years, range roughly 20 to 85; roughly 82% male.

Measured with immunoSEQ multiplex PCR; TCRdb has only the in-frame clones, and not every one. The sample carries more than 65,000 clones, approximately 93% recorded once. The rearrangement links TRBV5-4 to TRBJ2-3, with 7 bases fitting TRBD2. The sequence was obtained from an adult with an advanced solid tumor such as melanoma, head and neck, liver or kidney cancer. The starting material was CD4+ or CD8+ T cells sorted from blood, obtained in a trial of the OX40 agonist ivuxolimab. DNA for the CDR3: TGTGCCAGCAGCTTAACGGCGGGAGCGCGCACAGATACGCAGTATTTT. Encoded protein: CASSLTAGARTDTQYF.